This T cell receptor (beta chain) is drawn from a study of early T cells in non-severe SARS-CoV-2 infection. In the study overall: Chains from this unsorted whole-blood bulk RNA could not be paired.

Individually, cDNA molecules had unique molecular identifiers attached to them. TCRdb independently ran MiXCR on the 5' RACE reads; one entry per CDR3 protein. The profile shows fewer than 100,000 distinct CDR3 sequences, 12% of them singletons. On this clonotype: The antigen is unknown.

Whole-study findings and limits: Lookups in VDJdb leaned toward anti-spike CD8 responses and missed private and CD4 specificities.

The TCR originated in an adult who was a healthcare worker with PCR-confirmed SARS-CoV-2 infection or an uninfected control (not recorded which). Sample: whole blood.

CDR3 coding DNA: TGTGCCAGCAGTTCGGGGACTAGCGGTTCTAGGGACATTCAGTACTTC. Its translation: CASSSGTSGSRDIQYF. The rearrangement uses TRBV28 and TRBJ2-4; 11 nucleotides align to TRBD2. Trimming took 4 bases from V and 8 from J; bases not matched to a gene: 10. This CDR3 is 16 amino acids long. CDR1 and CDR2 from the germline V gene are MDHEN and SYDVKM.